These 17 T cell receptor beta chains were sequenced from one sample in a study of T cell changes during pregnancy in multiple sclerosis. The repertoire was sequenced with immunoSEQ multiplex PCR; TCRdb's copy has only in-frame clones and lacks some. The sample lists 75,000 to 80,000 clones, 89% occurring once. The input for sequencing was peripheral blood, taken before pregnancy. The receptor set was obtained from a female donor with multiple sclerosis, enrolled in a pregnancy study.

The CDR3 sequence is CASTGGANTEAFF. In DNA, the CDR3 is TGTGCCAGTACAGGGGGCGCGAACACTGAAGCTTTCTTT. J is TRBJ1-1 and V is TRBV5-4; the match to TRBD1 covers 9 bases. This CDR3 is 13 amino acids long. Germline CDR1 is SGHNT and CDR2 is YYREEE (reference sequence). The junction had 3 bases not matched to a gene; V was cut back by 8 bases and J by 1 base.

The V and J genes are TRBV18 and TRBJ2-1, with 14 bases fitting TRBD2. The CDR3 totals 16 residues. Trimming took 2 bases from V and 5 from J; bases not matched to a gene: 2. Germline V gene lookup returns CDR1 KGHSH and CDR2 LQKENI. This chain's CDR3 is CASSPGLAGGDNEQFF. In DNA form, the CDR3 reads TGTGCCAGCTCACCAGGACTAGCGGGGGGCGACAATGAGCAGTTCTTC.

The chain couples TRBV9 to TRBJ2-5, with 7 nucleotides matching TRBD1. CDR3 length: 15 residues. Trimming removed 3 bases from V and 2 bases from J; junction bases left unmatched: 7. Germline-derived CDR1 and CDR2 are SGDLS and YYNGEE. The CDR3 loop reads CASSAQGQGQETQYF. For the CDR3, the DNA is TGTGCCAGCAGCGCACAGGGGCAGGGGCAAGAGACCCAGTACTTC.

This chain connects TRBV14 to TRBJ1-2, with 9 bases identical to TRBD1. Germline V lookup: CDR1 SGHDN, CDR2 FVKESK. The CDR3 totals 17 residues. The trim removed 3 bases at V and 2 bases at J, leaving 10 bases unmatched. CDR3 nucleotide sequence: TGTGCCAGCAGCCAGGGTGGGACAGGGCTTCGGAACTATGGCTACACCTTC. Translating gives CASSQGGTGLRNYGYTF.

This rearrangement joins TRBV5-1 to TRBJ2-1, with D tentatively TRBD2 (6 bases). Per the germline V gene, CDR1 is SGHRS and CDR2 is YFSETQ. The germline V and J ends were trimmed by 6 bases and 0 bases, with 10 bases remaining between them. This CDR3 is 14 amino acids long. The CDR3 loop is CASTFSGSYNEQFF. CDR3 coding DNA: TGCGCCAGCACCTTTAGCGGCTCCTACAATGAGCAGTTCTTC.

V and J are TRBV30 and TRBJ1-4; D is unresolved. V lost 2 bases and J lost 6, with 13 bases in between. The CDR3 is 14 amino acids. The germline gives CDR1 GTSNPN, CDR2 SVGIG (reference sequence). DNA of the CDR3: TGTGCCTGGAGTAAGCAGGCTCATGATGAAAAACTGTTTTTT. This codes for CAWSKQAHDEKLFF.

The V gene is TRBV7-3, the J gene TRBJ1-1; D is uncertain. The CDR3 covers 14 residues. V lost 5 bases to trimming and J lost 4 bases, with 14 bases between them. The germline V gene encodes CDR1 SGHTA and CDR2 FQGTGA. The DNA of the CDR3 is TGTGCCAGCAGCCCCCTGGGAGTTGGCACTGAAGCTTTCTTT. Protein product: CASSPLGVGTEAFF.

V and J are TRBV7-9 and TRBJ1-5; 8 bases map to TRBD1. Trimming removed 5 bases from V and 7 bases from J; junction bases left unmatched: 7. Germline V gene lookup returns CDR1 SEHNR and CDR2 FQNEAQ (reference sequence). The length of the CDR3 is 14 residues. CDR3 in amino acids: CASSATGDHQPQHF. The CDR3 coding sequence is TGTGCCAGCAGCGCGACAGGGGACCACCAGCCCCAGCATTTT. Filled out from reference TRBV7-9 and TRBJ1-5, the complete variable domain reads DTGVSQNPRHKITKRGQNVTFRCDPISEHNRLYWYRQTLGQGPEFLTYFQNEAQLEKSRLLSDRFSAERPKGSFSTLEIQRTEQGDSAMYLCASSATGDHQPQHFGDGTRLSIL.

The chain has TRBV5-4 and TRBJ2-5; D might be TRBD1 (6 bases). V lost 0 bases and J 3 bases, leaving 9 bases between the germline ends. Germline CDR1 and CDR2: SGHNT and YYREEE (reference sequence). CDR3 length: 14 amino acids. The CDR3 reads CASSLVAGEETQYF. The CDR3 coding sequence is TGTGCCAGCAGCTTGGTAGCAGGGGAAGAGACCCAGTACTTC. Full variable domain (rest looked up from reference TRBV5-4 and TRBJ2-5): ETGVTQSPTHLIKTRGQQVTLRCSSQSGHNTVSWYQQALGQGPQFIFQYYREEENGRGNFPPRFSGLQFPNYSSELNVNALELDDSALYLCASSLVAGEETQYFGPGTRLLVL.

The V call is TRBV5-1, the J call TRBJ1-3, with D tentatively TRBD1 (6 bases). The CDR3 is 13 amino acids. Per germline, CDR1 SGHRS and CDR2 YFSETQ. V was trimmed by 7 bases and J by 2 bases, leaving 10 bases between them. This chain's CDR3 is CASRTEAGNTIYF. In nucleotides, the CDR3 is TGCGCCAGCCGGACAGAAGCTGGAAACACCATATATTTT.

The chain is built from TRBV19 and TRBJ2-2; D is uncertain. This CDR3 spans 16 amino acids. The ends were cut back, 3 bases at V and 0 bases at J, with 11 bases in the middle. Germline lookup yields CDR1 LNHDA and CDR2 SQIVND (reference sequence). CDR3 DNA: TGTGCCAGTAGTATCCCAGTACCCCCGAACACCGGGGAGCTGTTTTTT. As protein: CASSIPVPPNTGELFF. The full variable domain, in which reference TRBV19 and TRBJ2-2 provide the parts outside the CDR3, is DGGITQSPKYLFRKEGQNVTLSCEQNLNHDAMYWYRQDPGQGLRLIYYSQIVNDFQKGDIAEGYSVSREKKESFPLTVTSAQKNPTAFYLCASSIPVPPNTGELFFGEGSRLTVL.

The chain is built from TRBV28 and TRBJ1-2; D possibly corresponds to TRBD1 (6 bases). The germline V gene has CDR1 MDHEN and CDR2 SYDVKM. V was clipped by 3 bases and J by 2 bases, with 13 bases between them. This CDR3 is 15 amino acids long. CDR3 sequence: CASSFTGFLNYGYTF. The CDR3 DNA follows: TGTGCCAGCAGTTTCACAGGGTTCTTGAACTATGGCTACACCTTC.

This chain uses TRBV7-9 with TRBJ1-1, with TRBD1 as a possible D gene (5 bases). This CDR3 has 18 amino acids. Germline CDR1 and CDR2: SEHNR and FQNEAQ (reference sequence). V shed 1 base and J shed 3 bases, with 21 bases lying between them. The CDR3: CASSLGRGGGGRDTEAFF. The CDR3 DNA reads TGTGCCAGCAGCTTAGGGCGGGGTGGCGGGGGTCGCGACACTGAAGCTTTCTTT.

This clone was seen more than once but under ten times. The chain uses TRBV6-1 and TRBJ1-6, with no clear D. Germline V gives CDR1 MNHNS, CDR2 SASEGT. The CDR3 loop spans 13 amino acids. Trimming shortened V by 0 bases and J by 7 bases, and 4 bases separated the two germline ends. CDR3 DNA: TGTGCCAGCAGTGAAGCGGAGAATTCACCCCTCCACTTT. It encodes CASSEAENSPLHF.

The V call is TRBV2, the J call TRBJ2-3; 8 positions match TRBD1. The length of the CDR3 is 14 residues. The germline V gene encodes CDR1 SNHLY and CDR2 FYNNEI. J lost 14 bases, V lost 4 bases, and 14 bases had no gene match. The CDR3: CASSALLDRVFRYF. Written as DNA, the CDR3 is TGTGCCAGCAGTGCTTTACTGGACAGGGTTTTTCGGTATTTT.

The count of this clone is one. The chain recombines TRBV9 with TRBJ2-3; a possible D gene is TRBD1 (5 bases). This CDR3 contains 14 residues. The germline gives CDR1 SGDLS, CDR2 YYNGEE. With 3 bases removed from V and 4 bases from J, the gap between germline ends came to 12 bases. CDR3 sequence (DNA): TGTGCCAGCAGCGGGGCGGCAGGGCCAGATACGCAGTATTTT. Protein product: CASSGAAGPDTQYF.

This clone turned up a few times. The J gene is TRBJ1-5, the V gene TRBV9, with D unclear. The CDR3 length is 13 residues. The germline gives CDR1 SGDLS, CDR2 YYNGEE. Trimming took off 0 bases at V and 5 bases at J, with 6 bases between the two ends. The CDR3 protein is CASSVAGYQPQHF. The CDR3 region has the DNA TGTGCCAGCAGCGTAGCCGGGTATCAGCCCCAGCATTTT.